This T cell receptor (beta chain) was captured by sequencing in a study of T cells in Graves' hyperthyroidism and ophthalmopathy. About the study: Peripheral blood was collected at initial diagnosis, before any treatment. Overall study findings and caveats: With a median lead of roughly 6.8 months before onset, the model predicted ophthalmopathy.

To note about this clonotype: The antigen remains unidentified. The junction departs from germline at one end; a sequencing error may be responsible.

Amplification of TCR beta CDR3 regions was performed using RNA transcripts as template. With the HTBI primer set, the TCR CDR3 went through a first round of RT-PCR. MiXCR was run by TCRdb on the multiplex PCR reads, yielding one entry per CDR3 protein. The table lists almost 500,000 distinct CDR3 sequences, about 22% of them singletons, with around 50% in the top ten. With duration under 3 months, ophthalmopathy was active: Clinical Activity Score at least 3, NOSPECS at least 4. This sequence was found in a woman in her seventies with Graves' ophthalmopathy. The sample was blood.

In DNA, the CDR3 is TGCCAGCGGGTGGGTTGGTTGTACAATGAGCAGTTCTTC. Translation: CQRVGWLYNEQFF. This chain connects TRBV27 to TRBJ2-1, with D possibly matching TRBD2 (6 bases). Germline lookup yields CDR1 MNHEY and CDR2 SMNVEV (reference sequence). This CDR3 contains 13 residues.